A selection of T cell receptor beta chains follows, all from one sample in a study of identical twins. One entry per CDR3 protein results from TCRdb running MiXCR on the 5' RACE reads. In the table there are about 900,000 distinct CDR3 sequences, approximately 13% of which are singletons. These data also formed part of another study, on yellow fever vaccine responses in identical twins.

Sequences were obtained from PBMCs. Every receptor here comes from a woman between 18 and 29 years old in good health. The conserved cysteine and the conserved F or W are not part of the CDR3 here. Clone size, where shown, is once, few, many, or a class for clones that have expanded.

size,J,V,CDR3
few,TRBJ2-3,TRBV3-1,ASSQEFWDPMQY
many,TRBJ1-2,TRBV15,ATSLERGANYGYT
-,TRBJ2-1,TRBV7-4,ASSLVPGGPNEQF
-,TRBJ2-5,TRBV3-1,ASSQIRTGGHSFQETQY
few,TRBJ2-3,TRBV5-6,ASSFTGGPPSDTQY
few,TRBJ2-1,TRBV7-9,ASSLPGAWGDEQF
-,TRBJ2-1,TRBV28,ASSSLAGGVYNKQF
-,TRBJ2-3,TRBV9,ASSVYRASTDTQY
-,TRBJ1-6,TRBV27,ASSFIGDSPLH
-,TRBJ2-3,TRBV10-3,AISGGSGSTDTQY
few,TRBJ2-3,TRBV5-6,ASRSSGLAGGHSADTQY
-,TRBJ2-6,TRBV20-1,SARVPGAGANVLT
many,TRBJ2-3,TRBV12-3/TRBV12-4,ASSFRQGADTQY
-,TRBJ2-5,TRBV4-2,ASSPLRGGQGNEETQY
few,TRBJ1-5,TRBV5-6,ASNRMTGTSNQPQH
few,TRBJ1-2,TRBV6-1,ASSRTGINYGYT
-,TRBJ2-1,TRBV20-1,SATGLGDNEQF
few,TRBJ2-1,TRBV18,ASSQNSGSSYNEQF
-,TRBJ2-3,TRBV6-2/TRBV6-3,ASKAGGFAYTQY
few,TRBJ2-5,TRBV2,ASSKPSGIGGETQY
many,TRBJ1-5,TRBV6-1,ASSPAQPSEAQH
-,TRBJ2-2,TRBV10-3,AISGAGTANTGELF
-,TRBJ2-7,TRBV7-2,ASSLAGGMDEQY
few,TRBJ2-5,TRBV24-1,ATSAAETGGGTQY
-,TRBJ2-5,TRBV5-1,ASSDGRGGETQY
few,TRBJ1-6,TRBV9,ASSVGDGNSPLH
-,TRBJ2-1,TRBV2,ASRISGSSHNEQF
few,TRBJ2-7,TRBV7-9,ASSYRDTKHEQY
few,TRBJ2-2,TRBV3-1,ASSQAHRGHRVTGELF
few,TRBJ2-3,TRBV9,ASSADGGGADTQY
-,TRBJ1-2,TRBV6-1,ASSIKTATGNYGYT
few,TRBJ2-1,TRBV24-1,ATSGPRAARAYNEQF
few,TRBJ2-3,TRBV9,ASSVEGIPDTQY
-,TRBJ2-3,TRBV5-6,ASSSGTSLRY
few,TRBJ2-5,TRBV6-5,ASSYQGIVPQY
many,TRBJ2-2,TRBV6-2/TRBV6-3,ASQPRDTGELF
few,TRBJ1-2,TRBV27,ASSLYQGRGGYT
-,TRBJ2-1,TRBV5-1,ASSLAAQGSDNEQF
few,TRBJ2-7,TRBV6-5,ASSYSLPFTSGYEQY
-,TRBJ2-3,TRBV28,AIATETDTQY
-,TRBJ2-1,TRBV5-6,ATGLGTSEQF
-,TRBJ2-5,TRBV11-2,ASSPGPLETQY
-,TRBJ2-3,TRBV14,ASSQESDTQY
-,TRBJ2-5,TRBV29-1,SVRTGVYETQY
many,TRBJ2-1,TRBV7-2,ASSKTSGRSYNEQF
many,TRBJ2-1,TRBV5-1,ASSLVGRSSYNEQF
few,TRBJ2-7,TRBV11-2,ASSSRQGLEQY
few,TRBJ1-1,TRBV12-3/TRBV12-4,ASSSGQGGPSEAF